The source of this TCR beta chain is a study of blood T cell repertoires in COVID-19. In the study overall: Samples taken during acute and convalescent COVID-19 were collected in the United States, Italy and Spain. T cells, B-cell-depleted T cells, or PBMCs supplied cDNA or gDNA.

The data were produced by immunoSEQ multiplex PCR, yet TCRdb's version contains in-frame clones alone and is incomplete. The sample consists of fewer than 150,000 clones, more than 70% of them appearing once. Germline V gene sequence: CDR1 MDHEN, CDR2 SYDVKM. The CDR3 runs to 13 residues. Between the trimmed V and J ends, which lost 5 bases and 4 bases, there was a span of 9 bases. The receptor was isolated from a woman aged 55-69 years with acute or convalescent COVID-19. Sequencing input: peripheral blood. The chain joins TRBV28 to TRBJ2-1; D may be TRBD2 (5 bases). CDR3 bases: TGTGCCAGCAGTCCCGCGGGTTACAATGAGCAGTTCTTC. Translating gives CASSPAGYNEQFF.